This entry lists 13 T cell receptor beta chains sequenced from one sample in a study of cytomegalovirus exposure and HLA in healthy donors. Both 60 Vbeta primers and 13 Jbeta primers went into the PCR. This table comes from immunoSEQ multiplex PCR, and its TCRdb copy is limited to in-frame clones, with some not included. The sample shows around 150,000 clones, 65% to 80% of them seen only once. Material for sequencing was PBMCs. The receptors were gathered from a woman in her forties in good health and CMV-seropositive.

The sample holds one count of this clone. The chain carries TRBV5-1 and TRBJ1-3, with 8 bases matching TRBD1. Trimming at V came to 4 bases and at J to 7 bases, leaving 13 bases not matched to a gene. Germline CDR1 SGHRS, CDR2 YFSETQ. The CDR3 loop spans 16 amino acids. CDR3 in amino acids: CASSIALEDRANTIYF. The DNA of the CDR3 is TGCGCCAGCAGCATTGCGTTAGAGGACAGGGCGAACACCATATATTTT.

V usage is TRBV6-1 and J usage is TRBJ2-6; D uncertain. Trimming removed 8 bases from V and 0 bases from J, with 8 bases in between. CDR1 MNHNS and CDR2 SASEGT come from the germline V gene. The CDR3 is 14 amino acids. In DNA, the CDR3 is TGTGCCAGCTGGCGGAGCTCTGGGGCCAACGTCCTGACTTTC. It codes for CASWRSSGANVLTF.

The V and J genes are TRBV19 and TRBJ2-7; 10 bases fit TRBD2. The ends lost 6 bases at V and 7 bases at J; junction bases unmatched: 9. The length of the CDR3 is 14 residues. The V gene's germline CDR1 is LNHDA and CDR2 SQIVND (reference sequence). For the CDR3, the DNA is TGTGCCAGTAGGTCAGGACTAGCGGCGGGGGAGCAGTACTTC. As protein: CASRSGLAAGEQYF.

CDR3 in amino acids: CASSWQRGSYNEQFF. Written as DNA, the CDR3 is TGTGCCAGCAGTTGGCAGCGGGGCTCCTACAATGAGCAGTTCTTC. This chain connects TRBV28 to TRBJ2-1, with 7 bases lining up with TRBD2. Germline V lookup: CDR1 MDHEN, CDR2 SYDVKM. There are 15 residues in the CDR3. Trimming at V came to 4 bases and at J to 0 bases, leaving 3 bases not matched to a gene. The complete variable domain, with remaining parts taken from reference TRBV28 and TRBJ2-1, reads DVKVTQSSRYLVKRTGEKVFLECVQDMDHENMFWYRQDPGLGLRLIYFSYDVKMKEKGDIPEGYSVSREKKERFSLILESASTNQTSMYLCASSWQRGSYNEQFFGPGTRLTVL.

The rearrangement joins TRBV2 to TRBJ2-3; no definite D call. CDR3 length: 13 residues. From germline, CDR1 is SNHLY and CDR2 FYNNEI. V lost 8 bases to trimming and J lost 0 bases, with 9 bases between them. The CDR3: CASRAMSTDTQYF. The CDR3 nucleotides read TGTGCCAGCCGCGCGATGAGCACAGATACGCAGTATTTT.

This clone was detected once. The chain links TRBV5-4 to TRBJ2-5; the match to TRBD1 covers 9 bases. The CDR3 runs to 16 residues. The V segment lost 0 bases and the J segment 2 bases; nucleotides outside the gene matches: 5. The germline gives CDR1 SGHNT, CDR2 YYREEE (reference sequence). CDR3 sequence: CASSLAGTGLQETQYF. CDR3 DNA: TGTGCCAGCAGCTTGGCCGGGACAGGGCTACAAGAGACCCAGTACTTC.

This chain links TRBV6-1 with TRBJ1-3; TRBD1 matches 7 bases. With 5 bases clipped from V and 2 bases from J, the junction kept 6 bases outside the gene matches. The CDR3 runs to 15 residues. Germline CDR1 is MNHNS and CDR2 is SASEGT. CDR3 in amino acids: CASSQSTGTGNTIYF. The CDR3 DNA reads TGTGCCAGCAGTCAATCGACAGGGACTGGAAACACCATATATTTT.

This chain uses TRBV6-5 with TRBJ1-1, with 8 nucleotides matching TRBD1. The germline V gene encodes CDR1 MNHEY and CDR2 SVGAGI. This CDR3 has 15 amino acids. The V and J ends lost 6 bases and 6 bases, in that order; junction bases with no gene match: 12. Here the CDR3 DNA reads TGTGCCAGCAGCCCCAGACAGGGGATATCCCCTGAAGCTTTCTTT. As protein: CASSPRQGISPEAFF.

The chain is built from TRBV6-5 and TRBJ2-7, with 9 bases fitting TRBD2. With 8 bases clipped from V and 3 bases from J, the junction kept 11 bases outside the gene matches. Looked up from germline, CDR1 is MNHEY and CDR2 is SVGAGI. This CDR3 is 15 amino acids long. The DNA of the CDR3 is TGTGCCAGCGCCATAAGACTAGCGGATTACTACGAGCAGTACTTC. Protein: CASAIRLADYYEQYF.

A few counts support this clone. The chain combines TRBV5-4 with TRBJ1-1, with a weak D call TRBD1 (6 bases). Per the germline V gene, CDR1 is SGHNT and CDR2 is YYREEE (reference sequence). This CDR3 spans 13 amino acids. Trimming pared 0 bases from V and 9 bases from J, leaving 12 bases between. The CDR3 here is CASSLEPGGQAFF. The CDR3 nucleotides are TGTGCCAGCAGCTTGGAGCCGGGGGGGCAAGCTTTCTTT. The whole variable domain, remainder taken from reference TRBV5-4 and TRBJ1-1, is ETGVTQSPTHLIKTRGQQVTLRCSSQSGHNTVSWYQQALGQGPQFIFQYYREEENGRGNFPPRFSGLQFPNYSSELNVNALELDDSALYLCASSLEPGGQAFFGQGTRLTVV.

This clone occurred once. The CDR3 DNA is TGTGCCAGTAGCCGAGCCGGGACAGGGGGCGGAAACACCATATATTTT. Translating it yields CASSRAGTGGGNTIYF. The chain recombines TRBV19 with TRBJ1-3; TRBD1 agrees at 12 bases. The germline V gene encodes CDR1 LNHDA and CDR2 SQIVND (reference sequence). Trimming took 6 bases from V and 4 from J; bases not matched to a gene: 7. The CDR3 extends over 16 amino acids.

The V gene is TRBV28, the J gene TRBJ1-1, with D perhaps TRBD1 (6 bases). The CDR3 has 13 amino acids. Germline V gene data show CDR1 as MDHEN and CDR2 as SYDVKM. Trimming took 8 bases from V and 2 from J, leaving 12 bases between them. Written as DNA, the CDR3 is TGTGCCAGCGCCGAAGGGGGAAACACTGAAGCTTTCTTT. Residues: CASAEGGNTEAFF.

V usage is TRBV28 and J usage is TRBJ1-1, with D uncertain. With 1 base removed from V and 4 bases from J, the gap between germline ends came to 10 bases. In germline, CDR1 is MDHEN, CDR2 SYDVKM. The CDR3 contains 14 residues. The CDR3 DNA reads as TGTGCCAGCAGTTTATTCGTTGCGAGCACTGAAGCTTTCTTT. Its protein product is CASSLFVASTEAFF.